This paragraph covers one TCR beta chain sequence. RNA transcripts yielded amplified TCR beta CDR3 regions. HTBI primers were employed in a first-round RT-PCR of the TCR CDR3. MiXCR, run by TCRdb on the multiplex PCR reads, gives a single entry per CDR3 protein. The sample has around 660,000 distinct CDR3 sequences, just under 45% seen once. CDR1 is SQVTM and CDR2 is ANQGSEA in the germline V gene. The CDR3 contains 15 residues. The V gene lost 1 base and the J gene lost 1 base, with 14 bases spanning the gap. This specimen belongs to a study of T cells in Graves' hyperthyroidism and ophthalmopathy. The chain links TRBV29-1 to TRBJ2-7; D is perhaps TRBD1 (6 bases). Source material: peripheral blood or thyroid tissue (not recorded which). This TCR was sampled from an adult man with Graves' disease, either hyperthyroidism or ophthalmopathy (not recorded which). CDR3 in amino acids: CSVEAPGHLSYEQYF. The CDR3 DNA follows: TGCAGCGTTGAAGCGCCGGGACACCTTTCCTACGAGCAGTACTTC.